The 27 T cell receptor beta chains listed next were all sequenced from one sample in a study of graft-versus-host responses after intestinal transplantation. The antigens these receptors bind are not known. Sequencing used immunoSEQ multiplex PCR; TCRdb keeps in-frame clones, though not all of them. Among some 62,000 clones listed, over 90% were seen once. Specimen: unstimulated CD8+ T cells sorted from spleen or lymph node cells, collected before transplant. These TCRs come from a human donor who was the organ donor for an intestinal transplant.

The chain employs TRBV18 and TRBJ1-2, with 10 positions matching TRBD1. This CDR3 is 13 amino acids long. CDR1 KGHSH and CDR2 LQKENI come from the germline V gene. V dropped 5 bases and J dropped 4; count of bases not matched to a gene: 1. Here the CDR3 DNA reads TGTGCCAGCTCAGACAGGGGGCCCTATGGCTACACCTTC. Translated: CASSDRGPYGYTF.

The chain employs TRBV4-3 and TRBJ2-4, with a possible D match to TRBD2 (6 bases). V lost 0 bases and J 6 bases, leaving 21 bases between the germline ends. Germline V gene sequence: CDR1 LGHNA, CDR2 YSLEER. The CDR3 has 18 residues. The CDR3 DNA sequence: TGCGCCAGCAGCCAAGAAGCTGTAGGAGGCTTCGGGGGAAACATTCAGTACTTC. Its translation: CASSQEAVGGFGGNIQYF.

The chain has TRBV4-3 and TRBJ2-7; a weak D match, TRBD2 (5 bases). Trimming took off 0 bases at V and 3 bases at J, with 15 bases between the two ends. Germline V gives CDR1 LGHNA, CDR2 YSLEER. The CDR3 extends over 16 amino acids. The CDR3 DNA reads as TGCGCCAGCAGCCAAGATTTTCTAGGAGGACTCTACGAGCAGTACTTC. Protein product: CASSQDFLGGLYEQYF.

The chain links TRBV5-1 to TRBJ1-1, with TRBD1 as a possible D gene (5 bases). The CDR3 contains 18 residues. Germline values: CDR1 SGHRS, CDR2 YFSETQ. Trimming shortened V by 3 bases and J by 1 base, and 22 bases separated the two germline ends. The CDR3: CASSYVGGAGRGNTEAFF. The CDR3 nucleotides read TGCGCCAGCAGCTATGTCGGCGGGGCAGGGCGGGGGAACACTGAAGCTTTCTTT.

Note on this clone: The DNA is omitted, as the CDR3 cannot be located on it reliably, and the CDR3 follows TCRdb's listing. The chain uses TRBV21-1 and TRBJ2-7; TRBD2, the table's D call, lacks a check against the DNA. TRBV21-1 is a pseudogene locus. Including both end residues, the CDR3 is 17 amino acids long. CDR3 sequence: CASSKVGGGSNSYEQYF.

This chain links TRBV12-5 with TRBJ2-2; D is ambiguous. Germline V gives CDR1 LGHNT, CDR2 FRNRAP. The CDR3 length is 13 residues. The V and J ends lost 6 bases and 6 bases respectively, with 11 bases between them. CDR3 sequence (DNA): TGTGCTAGTGGCCTCCTCCCCGCCGGGGAGCTGTTTTTT. Encoded protein: CASGLLPAGELFF.

The J gene is TRBJ2-7, the V gene TRBV11-2; 7 bases map to TRBD2. There are 15 residues in the CDR3. The germline CDR1 and CDR2 sequences are SGHAT and FQNNGV. After removal of 1 base from V and 0 bases from J, the junction contained 3 bases not matched to a gene. The CDR3: CASSLVRGNSYEQYF. The CDR3 coding sequence is TGTGCCAGCAGCTTAGTGCGGGGGAACTCCTACGAGCAGTACTTC. Drawing the rest from reference TRBV11-2 and TRBJ2-7, the complete variable domain is EAGVAQSPRYKIIEKRQSVAFWCNPISGHATLYWYQQILGQGPKLLIQFQNNGVVDDSQLPKDRFSAERLKGVDSTLKIQPAKLEDSAVYLCASSLVRGNSYEQYFGPGTRLTVT.

The V call is TRBV5-5, the J call TRBJ2-1; 12 nucleotides line up with TRBD2. The J segment lost 1 base and the V segment lost 1 base, leaving 6 bases of the junction unmatched. This CDR3 is built from 18 residues. The germline CDR1 and CDR2 sequences are SGHKS and YYEKEE (reference sequence). CDR3: CASSLFLAGGPSYNEQFF. Here the CDR3 DNA reads TGTGCCAGCAGCTTGTTTCTAGCGGGAGGGCCTTCCTACAATGAGCAGTTCTTC.

This clone was seen just once. The rearrangement links TRBV5-1 to TRBJ2-1; 9 bases fit TRBD2. CDR1 is SGHRS and CDR2 is YFSETQ in the germline V gene. V was pared by 5 bases and J by 2 bases, with 11 bases of the junction left unmatched. This CDR3 is built from 17 residues. In DNA form, the CDR3 reads TGCGCCAGCAGAATCGCGGGAGGGCTATTGGCCTACAATGAGCAGTTCTTC. Translating it yields CASRIAGGLLAYNEQFF.

The chain carries TRBV7-2 and TRBJ1-3, with D maybe TRBD1 (5 bases). Trimming removed 5 bases from V and 0 bases from J, with 20 bases in between. There are 18 residues in the CDR3. Germline V gene sequence: CDR1 SGHTA, CDR2 FQGNSA. The CDR3 region has the DNA TGTGCCAGCAGCGGACGGCCGGGACTTCCCCTCTCTGGAAACACCATATATTTT. Protein sequence: CASSGRPGLPLSGNTIYF.

The gene calls are TRBV6-5 and TRBJ1-1, with TRBD1 as a possible D gene (5 bases). Germline V gives CDR1 MNHEY, CDR2 SVGAGI. V was cut by 2 bases and J by 4 bases, with 8 bases left in between. This CDR3 comprises 13 residues. The CDR3 protein is CASSYAGFTEAFF. DNA of the CDR3: TGTGCCAGCAGTTACGCAGGGTTCACTGAAGCTTTCTTT.

This clone is a singleton in its sample. The chain's CDR3 is CASRGFNSYNEQFF. CDR3 sequence (DNA): TGTGCCAGTAGGGGCTTCAACTCCTACAATGAGCAGTTCTTC. This sequence joins TRBV19 and TRBJ2-1; D is unclear. Trimming pared 6 bases from V and 0 bases from J, leaving 9 bases between. This CDR3 region has 14 residues. Germline V lookup: CDR1 LNHDA, CDR2 SQIVND (reference sequence).

For this clone: This sample includes further DNA sequences coding for the same CDR3. The J gene is TRBJ2-3, the V gene TRBV5-4; 8 bases line up with TRBD2. The V segment lost 4 bases and the J segment 4 bases; nucleotides outside the gene matches: 11. There are 16 residues in the CDR3. CDR1 is SGHNT and CDR2 is YYREEE in the germline V gene (reference sequence). The CDR3 DNA sequence: TGTGCCAGCAGCCAAGTAAGCGGGAGTCGGTCAGATACGCAGTATTTT. Protein: CASSQVSGSRSDTQYF. Full variable domain (remainder filled in from reference TRBV5-4 and TRBJ2-3): ETGVTQSPTHLIKTRGQQVTLRCSSQSGHNTVSWYQQALGQGPQFIFQYYREEENGRGNFPPRFSGLQFPNYSSELNVNALELDDSALYLCASSQVSGSRSDTQYFGPGTRLTVL.

This chain joins TRBV5-1 and TRBJ2-7; weak D call: TRBD2 (5 bases). CDR1 SGHRS and CDR2 YFSETQ come from the germline V gene. The CDR3 loop spans 14 amino acids. Trimming took off 0 bases at V and 6 bases at J, with 13 bases between the two ends. CDR3 in DNA: TGCGCCAGCAGCTTGGCGGGGATCGGAGGCGAGCAGTACTTC. The encoded protein is CASSLAGIGGEQYF. The whole variable domain, filled in from reference TRBV5-1 and TRBJ2-7, reads KAGVTQTPRYLIKTRGQQVTLSCSPISGHRSVSWYQQTPGQGLQFLFEYFSETQRNKGNFPGRFSGRQFSNSRSEMNVSTLELGDSALYLCASSLAGIGGEQYFGPGTRLTVT.

V usage is TRBV18 and J usage is TRBJ2-1, with TRBD2 as a possible D gene (5 bases). The CDR3 has 15 residues. V lost 2 bases and J 5 bases, leaving 13 bases between the germline ends. The germline gives CDR1 KGHSH, CDR2 LQKENI. As DNA, the CDR3 is TGTGCCAGCTCACCAGATCGTGGGAGAAACAATGAGCAGTTCTTC. It specifies CASSPDRGRNNEQFF.

Concerning this clone itself: One end of the junction varies from germline; a read error may be responsible. CDR3 residues: CATSRISANHLLGNEQFF. The CDR3 DNA is TGTGCCACCAGTAGAATTAGCGCGAACCATCTGTTAGGCAATGAGCAGTTCTTC. V usage is TRBV28 and J usage is TRBJ2-1; maybe TRBD2 (5 bases). Germline CDR1 is MDHEN and CDR2 is SYDVKM. The CDR3 length is 18 residues.

The V gene is TRBV5-4, the J gene TRBJ1-4; 8 positions agree with TRBD1. In germline, CDR1 is SGHNT, CDR2 YYREEE (reference sequence). The CDR3 is 15 amino acids. The trim removed 3 bases at V and 7 bases at J, leaving 8 bases unmatched. The chain's CDR3 is CASSSETGDGEKLFF. In nucleotides, the CDR3 is TGTGCCAGCAGCTCGGAGACAGGGGACGGTGAAAAACTGTTTTTT.

The chain has TRBV7-6 and TRBJ1-1; TRBD1 aligns across 8 bases. Germline V gene data show CDR1 as SGHVS and CDR2 as FNYEAQ. This CDR3 has 17 residues. The V and J ends lost 1 base and 2 bases, in that order; junction bases with no gene match: 9. CDR3 nucleotide sequence: TGTGCCAGCAGCTTAGGAGGGGGACAGGCTTTTAACACTGAAGCTTTCTTT. This codes for CASSLGGGQAFNTEAFF.

The rearrangement links TRBV9 to TRBJ2-7; 9 nucleotides align to TRBD1. Per germline, CDR1 SGDLS and CDR2 YYNGEE. The V and J ends lost 3 bases and 5 bases, in that order; junction bases with no gene match: 3. The CDR3 length is 13 residues. This CDR3 is CASSGDREHEQYF. The DNA for the CDR3 is TGTGCCAGCAGCGGGGACAGGGAACACGAGCAGTACTTC.

The rearrangement uses TRBV28 and TRBJ2-2, with D possibly TRBD1 on 6 matching bases. Trimming took 6 bases from V and 3 from J, leaving 11 bases between them. The germline gives CDR1 MDHEN, CDR2 SYDVKM. The CDR3 loop spans 14 amino acids. The CDR3 spells CASSMGQDTGELFF. The CDR3 nucleotides are TGTGCCAGCAGCATGGGACAAGACACCGGGGAGCTGTTTTTT.

The chain couples TRBV28 to TRBJ1-1; D ambiguous. Germline V gene lookup returns CDR1 MDHEN and CDR2 SYDVKM. The germline V and J ends were trimmed by 5 bases and 1 base, with 8 bases remaining between them. This CDR3 is built from 13 residues. The CDR3 loop is CASSPRENTEAFF. In DNA form, the CDR3 reads TGTGCCAGCAGTCCTCGGGAGAACACTGAAGCTTTCTTT.

The chain carries TRBV10-3 and TRBJ1-1; D is perhaps TRBD1 (6 bases). The CDR3 is made up of 16 amino acids. With 3 bases removed from V and 1 base from J, the gap between germline ends came to 15 bases. Germline assignment: CDR1 ENHRY and CDR2 SYGVKD. CDR3 sequence: CAISDSTGNGNTEAFF. CDR3 bases: TGTGCCATCAGTGACTCAACAGGGAATGGGAACACTGAAGCTTTCTTT.

The CDR3 reads CASSSLGPKAGFMQETQYF. CDR3 nucleotides: TGTGCCAGCAGTAGCCTAGGACCGAAAGCGGGGTTTATGCAAGAGACCCAGTACTTC. The chain has TRBV27 and TRBJ2-5, with TRBD2 matching over 7 bases. CDR1 and CDR2 (germline): MNHEY, SMNVEV (reference sequence). CDR3 length: 19 residues. V trimming: 5 bases; J trimming: 2 bases; junction bases outside the gene matches: 20.

The chain has TRBV14 and TRBJ2-1, with 8 bases aligning to TRBD2. Germline V gives CDR1 SGHDN, CDR2 FVKESK. The CDR3 is made up of 11 amino acids. After removal of 4 bases from V and 15 bases from J, the junction contained 5 bases not matched to a gene. The CDR3 region is CASSPGLATFF. The CDR3 region has the DNA TGTGCCAGCAGCCCCGGACTAGCCACGTTCTTC.

V usage is TRBV29-1 and J usage is TRBJ2-1, with 12 bases aligning to TRBD1. After removal of 1 base from V and 3 bases from J, the junction contained 7 bases not matched to a gene. The CDR3 has 17 residues. Looked up from germline, CDR1 is SQVTM and CDR2 is ANQGSEA. The CDR3 here is CSVEVAGTGGFYNEQFF. In nucleotides, the CDR3 is TGCAGCGTTGAAGTCGCCGGGACAGGGGGCTTCTACAATGAGCAGTTCTTC.

The V gene is TRBV5-1, the J gene TRBJ2-3; perhaps TRBD2 as D (6 bases). V lost 4 bases and J lost 5, with 17 bases in between. Looked up from germline, CDR1 is SGHRS and CDR2 is YFSETQ. This CDR3 comprises 15 residues. The CDR3 protein is CASSLLSTRGDTQYF. The CDR3 region has the DNA TGCGCCAGCAGCCTACTCTCGACTAGAGGAGATACGCAGTATTTT.

This chain connects TRBV7-9 to TRBJ2-1; a possible D gene is TRBD1 (5 bases). V was pared by 1 base and J by 2 bases, with 18 bases between. Germline values: CDR1 SEHNR, CDR2 FQNEAQ (reference sequence). This CDR3 is built from 18 residues. CDR3 in amino acids: CASSLVMAAGIAYNEQFF. CDR3 DNA: TGTGCCAGCAGCTTAGTAATGGCGGCAGGGATAGCCTACAATGAGCAGTTCTTC. Based on the CDR3 plus reference TRBV7-9 and TRBJ2-1, the full variable domain is DTGVSQNPRHKITKRGQNVTFRCDPISEHNRLYWYRQTLGQGPEFLTYFQNEAQLEKSRLLSDRFSAERPKGSFSTLEIQRTEQGDSAMYLCASSLVMAAGIAYNEQFFGPGTRLTVL.